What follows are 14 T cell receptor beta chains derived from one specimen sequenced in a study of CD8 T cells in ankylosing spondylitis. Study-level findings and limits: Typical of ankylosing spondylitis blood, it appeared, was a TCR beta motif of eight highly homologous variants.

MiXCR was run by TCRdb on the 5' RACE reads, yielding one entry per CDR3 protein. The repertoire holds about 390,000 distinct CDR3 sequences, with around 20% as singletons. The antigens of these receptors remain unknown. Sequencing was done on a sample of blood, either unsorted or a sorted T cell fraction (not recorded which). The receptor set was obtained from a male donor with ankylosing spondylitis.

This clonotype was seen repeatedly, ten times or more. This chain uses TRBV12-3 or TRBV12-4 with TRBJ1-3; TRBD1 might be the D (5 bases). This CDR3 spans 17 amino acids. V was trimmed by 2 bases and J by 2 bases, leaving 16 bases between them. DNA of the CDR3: TGTGCCAGCAGTTTAACTGCAGGGAGTTCGGCTGGAAACACCATATATTTT. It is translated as CASSLTAGSSAGNTIYF.

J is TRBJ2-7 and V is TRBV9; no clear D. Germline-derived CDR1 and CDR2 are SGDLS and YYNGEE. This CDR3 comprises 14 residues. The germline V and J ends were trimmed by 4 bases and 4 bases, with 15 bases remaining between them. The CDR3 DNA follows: TGTGCCAGCAGCCCCCCGGGCAGGATTTACGAGCAGTACTTC. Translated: CASSPPGRIYEQYF.

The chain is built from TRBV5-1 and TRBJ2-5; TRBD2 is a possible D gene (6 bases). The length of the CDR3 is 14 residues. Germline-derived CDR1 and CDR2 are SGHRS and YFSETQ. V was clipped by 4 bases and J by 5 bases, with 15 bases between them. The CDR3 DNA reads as TGCGCCAGCAGCGTCGCGGGGACTGGGGAGACCCAGTACTTC. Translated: CASSVAGTGETQYF.

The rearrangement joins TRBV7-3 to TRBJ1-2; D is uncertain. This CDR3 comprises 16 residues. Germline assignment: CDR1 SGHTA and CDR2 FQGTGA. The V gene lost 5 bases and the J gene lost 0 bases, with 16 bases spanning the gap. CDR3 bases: TGTGCCAGCAGCCAACCATCCTCGGGTGCTAACTATGGCTACACCTTC. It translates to CASSQPSSGANYGYTF.

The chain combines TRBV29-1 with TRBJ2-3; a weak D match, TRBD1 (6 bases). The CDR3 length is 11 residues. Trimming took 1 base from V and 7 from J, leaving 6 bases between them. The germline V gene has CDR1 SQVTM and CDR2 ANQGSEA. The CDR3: CSVEGDNTQYF. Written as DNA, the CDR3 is TGCAGCGTTGAAGGGGACAATACGCAGTATTTT.

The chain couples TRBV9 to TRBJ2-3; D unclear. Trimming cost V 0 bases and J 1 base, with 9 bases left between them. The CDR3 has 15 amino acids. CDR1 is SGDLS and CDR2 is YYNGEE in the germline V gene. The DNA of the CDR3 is TGTGCCAGCAGCGTAGTTTCGGGCGGCACAGATACGCAGTATTTT. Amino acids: CASSVVSGGTDTQYF. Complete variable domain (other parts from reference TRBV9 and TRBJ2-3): DSGVTQTPKHLITATGQRVTLRCSPRSGDLSVYWYQQSLDQGLQFLIQYYNGEERAKGNILERFSAQQFPDLHSELNLSSLELGDSALYFCASSVVSGGTDTQYFGPGTRLTVL.

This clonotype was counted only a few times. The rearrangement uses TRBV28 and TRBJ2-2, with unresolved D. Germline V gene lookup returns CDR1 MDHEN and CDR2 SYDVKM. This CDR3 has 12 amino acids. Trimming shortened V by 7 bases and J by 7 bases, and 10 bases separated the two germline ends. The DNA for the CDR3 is TGTGCCAGCACGGCCCGCCACGGGGAGCTGTTTTTT. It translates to CASTARHGELFF. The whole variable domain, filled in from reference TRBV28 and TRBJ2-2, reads DVKVTQSSRYLVKRTGEKVFLECVQDMDHENMFWYRQDPGLGLRLIYFSYDVKMKEKGDIPEGYSVSREKKERFSLILESASTNQTSMYLCASTARHGELFFGEGSRLTVL.

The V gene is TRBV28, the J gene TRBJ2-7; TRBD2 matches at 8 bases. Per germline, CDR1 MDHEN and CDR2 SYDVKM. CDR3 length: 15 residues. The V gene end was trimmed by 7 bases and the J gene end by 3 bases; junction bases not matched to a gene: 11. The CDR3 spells CASKARSGSGYEQYF. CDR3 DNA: TGTGCCAGCAAAGCTCGGAGCGGGAGTGGCTACGAGCAGTACTTC.

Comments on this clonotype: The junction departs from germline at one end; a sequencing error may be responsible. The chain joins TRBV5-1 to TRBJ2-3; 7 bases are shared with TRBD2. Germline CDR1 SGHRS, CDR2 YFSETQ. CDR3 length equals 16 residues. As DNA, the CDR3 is TGCACCAGCAGCCCTATGACTAGCCGAAGCACAGATACGCAGTATTTT. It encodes CTSSPMTSRSTDTQYF.

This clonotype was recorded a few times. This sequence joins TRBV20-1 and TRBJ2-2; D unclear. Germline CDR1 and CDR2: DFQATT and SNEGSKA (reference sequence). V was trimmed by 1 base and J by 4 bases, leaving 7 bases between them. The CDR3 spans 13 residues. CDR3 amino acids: CSARVEATGELFF. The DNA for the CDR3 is TGCAGTGCTAGAGTGGAAGCCACCGGGGAGCTGTTTTTT.

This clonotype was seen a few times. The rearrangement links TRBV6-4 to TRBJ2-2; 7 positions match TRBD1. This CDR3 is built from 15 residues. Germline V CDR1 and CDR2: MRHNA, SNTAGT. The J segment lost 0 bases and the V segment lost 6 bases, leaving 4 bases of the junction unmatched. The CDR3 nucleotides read TGTGCCAGCAGACAAGACAGGGCGAACACCGGGGAGCTGTTTTTT. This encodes CASRQDRANTGELFF.

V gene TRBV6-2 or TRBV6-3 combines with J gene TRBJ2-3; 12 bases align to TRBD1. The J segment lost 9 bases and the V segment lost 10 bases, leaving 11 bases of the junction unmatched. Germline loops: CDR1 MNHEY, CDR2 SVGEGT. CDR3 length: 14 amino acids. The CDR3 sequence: CATLVGQGAYTQYF. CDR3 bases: TGTGCCACCTTGGTGGGACAGGGGGCCTACACGCAGTATTTT.

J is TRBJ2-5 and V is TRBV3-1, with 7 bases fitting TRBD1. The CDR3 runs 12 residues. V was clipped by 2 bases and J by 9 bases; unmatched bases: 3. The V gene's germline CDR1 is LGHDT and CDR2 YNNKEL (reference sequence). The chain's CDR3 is CASSQIGTAQYF. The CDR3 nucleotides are TGTGCCAGCAGCCAAATAGGGACAGCCCAGTACTTC.

CDR3 sequence (DNA): TGTGCCAGCAGCGAAACTGGTAAAGAGACCCAGTACTTC. Translation gives CASSETGKETQYF. V is TRBV9 and J is TRBJ2-5; D unresolved. The germline V and J ends were trimmed by 3 bases and 3 bases, with 9 bases remaining between them. Germline V gene lookup returns CDR1 SGDLS and CDR2 YYNGEE. This CDR3 is 13 amino acids long.